These 3 T cell receptor beta chains originate from one sample sequenced in a study of post-analysis software for immune sequencing data. Study observations and caveats: TRBV5-6, TRBV5-1 and TRBV20-1 belonged to a set of a handful of TRBV segments that were more frequent in patients than controls.

These TCRs are of unknown antigen specificity. Presence of unique molecular identifiers characterized the TCR beta cDNA libraries. TCRdb re-called the PCR reads with MiXCR, one entry per CDR3 protein. The sample carries more than 350,000 distinct CDR3 sequences, 35% to 45% recorded once. The material sequenced was blood. The receptors were gathered from a girl aged 2-10 years with multiple sclerosis.

This chain joins TRBV29-1 and TRBJ2-5; D unresolved. CDR1 SQVTM and CDR2 ANQGSEA come from the germline V gene. This CDR3 spans 12 amino acids. V was pared by 3 bases and J by 2 bases, with 7 bases between. CDR3: CSVDRIQETQYF. DNA for the CDR3: TGCAGCGTTGACAGGATACAAGAGACCCAGTACTTC. Supplemented by reference TRBV29-1 and TRBJ2-5, the full variable domain reads SAVISQKPSRDICQRGTSLTIQCQVDSQVTMMFWYRQQPGQSLTLIATANQGSEATYESGFVIDKFPISRPNLTFSTLTVSNMSPEDSSIYLCSVDRIQETQYFGPGTRLLVL.

The V gene is TRBV7-9, the J gene TRBJ2-1, with TRBD1 matching 9 bases. With 5 bases clipped from V and 1 base from J, the junction kept 9 bases outside the gene matches. CDR1 and CDR2 (germline): SEHNR, FQNEAQ (reference sequence). This CDR3 is 17 amino acids long. The CDR3 region has the DNA TGTGCCAGCAGCCCGCGTAAGGGACAGGGATCCTACAATGAGCAGTTCTTC. Translated, it gives CASSPRKGQGSYNEQFF. Full variable domain (outside the CDR3, taken from reference TRBV7-9 and TRBJ2-1): DTGVSQNPRHKITKRGQNVTFRCDPISEHNRLYWYRQTLGQGPEFLTYFQNEAQLEKSRLLSDRFSAERPKGSFSTLEIQRTEQGDSAMYLCASSPRKGQGSYNEQFFGPGTRLTVL.

The sample holds a few counts of this clonotype. This chain links TRBV20-1 with TRBJ2-5; 9 bases agree with TRBD2. The CDR3 is 14 residues long. The germline gives CDR1 DFQATT, CDR2 SNEGSKA (reference sequence). Germline trimming cut 2 bases from V and 5 bases from J; bases unmatched to any gene: 6. The CDR3 region has the DNA TGCAGTGCTAGATTGGTTAGCGGGAGTGAGACCCAGTACTTC. Its protein product is CSARLVSGSETQYF.